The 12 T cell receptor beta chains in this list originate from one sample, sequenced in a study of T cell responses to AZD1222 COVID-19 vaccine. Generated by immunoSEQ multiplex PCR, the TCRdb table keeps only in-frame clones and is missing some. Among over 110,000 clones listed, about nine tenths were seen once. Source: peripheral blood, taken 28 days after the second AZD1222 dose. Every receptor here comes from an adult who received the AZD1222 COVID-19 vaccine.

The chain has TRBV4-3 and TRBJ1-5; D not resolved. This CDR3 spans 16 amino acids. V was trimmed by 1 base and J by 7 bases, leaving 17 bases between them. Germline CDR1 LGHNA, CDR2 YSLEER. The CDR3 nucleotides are TGCGCCAGCAGCCAAGTTGATAACCGAGGAGGGCAGCCCCAGCATTTT. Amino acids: CASSQVDNRGGQPQHF.

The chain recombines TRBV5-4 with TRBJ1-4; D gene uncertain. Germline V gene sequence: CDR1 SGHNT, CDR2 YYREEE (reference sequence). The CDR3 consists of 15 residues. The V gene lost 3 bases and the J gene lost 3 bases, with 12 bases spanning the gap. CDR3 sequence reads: CASSSFESSNEKLFF. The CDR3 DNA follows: TGTGCCAGCAGCTCTTTCGAGTCCTCTAATGAAAAACTGTTTTTT.

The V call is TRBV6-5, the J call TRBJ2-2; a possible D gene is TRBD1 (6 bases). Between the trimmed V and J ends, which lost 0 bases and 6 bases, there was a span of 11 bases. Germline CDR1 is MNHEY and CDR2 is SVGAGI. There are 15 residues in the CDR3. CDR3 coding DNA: TGTGCCAGCAGTTACTCAGGGGGAGTGGCCGGGGAGCTGTTTTTT. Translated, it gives CASSYSGGVAGELFF.

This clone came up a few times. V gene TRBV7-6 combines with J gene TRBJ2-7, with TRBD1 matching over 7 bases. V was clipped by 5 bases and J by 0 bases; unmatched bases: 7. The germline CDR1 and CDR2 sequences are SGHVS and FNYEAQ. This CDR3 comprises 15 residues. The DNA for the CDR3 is TGTGCCAGCAGCCCTGGGACAGCATTCTCCTACGAGCAGTACGTC. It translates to CASSPGTAFSYEQYV.

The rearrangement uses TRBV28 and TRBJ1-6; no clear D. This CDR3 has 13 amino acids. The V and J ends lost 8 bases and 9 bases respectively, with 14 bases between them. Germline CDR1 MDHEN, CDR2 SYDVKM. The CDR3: CASLPAGFSPLHF. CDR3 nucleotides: TGTGCCAGCCTACCAGCGGGGTTTTCACCCCTCCACTTT.

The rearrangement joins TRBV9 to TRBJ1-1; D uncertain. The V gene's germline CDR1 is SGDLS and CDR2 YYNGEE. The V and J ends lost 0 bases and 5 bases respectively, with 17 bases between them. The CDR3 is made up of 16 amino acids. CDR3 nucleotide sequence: TGTGCCAGCAGCGTAGTCCCAGATTCATCGCAAACTGAAGCTTTCTTT. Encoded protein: CASSVVPDSSQTEAFF.

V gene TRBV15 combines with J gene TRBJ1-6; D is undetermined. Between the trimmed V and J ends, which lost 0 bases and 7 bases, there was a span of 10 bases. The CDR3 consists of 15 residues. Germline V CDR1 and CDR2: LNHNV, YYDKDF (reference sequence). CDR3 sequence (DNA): TGTGCCACCAGCAGAGATCAACAGAGCAATTCACCCCTCCACTTT. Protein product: CATSRDQQSNSPLHF.

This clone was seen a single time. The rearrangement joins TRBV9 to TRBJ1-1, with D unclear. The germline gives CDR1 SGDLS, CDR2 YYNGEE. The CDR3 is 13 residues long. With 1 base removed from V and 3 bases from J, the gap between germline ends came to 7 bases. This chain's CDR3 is CASSVTEDTEAFF. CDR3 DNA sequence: TGTGCCAGCAGCGTAACAGAGGACACTGAAGCTTTCTTT.

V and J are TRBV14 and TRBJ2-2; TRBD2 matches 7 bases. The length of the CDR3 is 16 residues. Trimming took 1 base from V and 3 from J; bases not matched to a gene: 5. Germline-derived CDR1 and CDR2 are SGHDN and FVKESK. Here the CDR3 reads CASSQVTGRYTGELFF. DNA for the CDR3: TGTGCCAGCAGCCAAGTTACCGGGAGGTACACCGGGGAGCTGTTTTTT.

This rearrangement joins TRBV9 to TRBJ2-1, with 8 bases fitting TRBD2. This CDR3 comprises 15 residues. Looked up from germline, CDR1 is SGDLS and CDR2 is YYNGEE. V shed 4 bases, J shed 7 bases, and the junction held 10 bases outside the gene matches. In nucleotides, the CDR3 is TGTGCCAGCAGCCGCCTTTCGGGGGGGTTAAATGAGCAGTTCTTC. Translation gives CASSRLSGGLNEQFF.

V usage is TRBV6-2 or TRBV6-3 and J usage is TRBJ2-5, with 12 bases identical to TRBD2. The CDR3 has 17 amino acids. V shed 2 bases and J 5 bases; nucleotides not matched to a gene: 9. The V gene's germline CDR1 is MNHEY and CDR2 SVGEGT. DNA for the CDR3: TGTGCCAGCAGTTACCCTCCTAGCGGGAGGGGATGGGAGACCCAGTACTTC. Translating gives CASSYPPSGRGWETQYF.

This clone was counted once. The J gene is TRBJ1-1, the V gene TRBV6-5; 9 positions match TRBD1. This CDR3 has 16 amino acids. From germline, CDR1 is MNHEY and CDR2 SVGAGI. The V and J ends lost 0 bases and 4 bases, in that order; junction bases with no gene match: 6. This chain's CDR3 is CASSYSQGARPTEAFF. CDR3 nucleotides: TGTGCCAGCAGTTACTCACAGGGGGCGCGACCCACTGAAGCTTTCTTT.